This entry lists 6 T cell receptor beta chains sequenced from one sample in a study of blood T cell repertoires in COVID-19. Some clones are missing from TCRdb's copy, which holds only in-frame ones; the method was immunoSEQ multiplex PCR. The table shows approximately 170,000 clones, with approximately 95% occurring only once. The specimen sequenced was peripheral blood. The source of these receptors is a woman aged 55-70 years with COVID-19, enrolled during active disease.

The rearrangement links TRBV19 to TRBJ2-3; 8 bases map to TRBD2. Germline V gene data show CDR1 as LNHDA and CDR2 as SQIVND (reference sequence). V shed 1 base, J shed 4 bases, and the junction held 4 bases outside the gene matches. CDR3 length: 15 amino acids. Here the CDR3 DNA reads TGTGCCAGTAGTATAGGGGGACTAGTTTCAGATACGCAGTATTTT. Its translation: CASSIGGLVSDTQYF.

The V call is TRBV11-2, the J call TRBJ2-5, with TRBD1 matching 8 bases. V lost 5 bases and J lost 2; bases outside the gene matches: 4. CDR3 length: 14 residues. Germline V gene sequence: CDR1 SGHAT, CDR2 FQNNGV. This CDR3 is CASSTRQGQETQYF. The CDR3, as DNA: TGTGCCAGCAGCACCCGACAGGGGCAAGAGACCCAGTACTTC.

This clone was seen just once. V gene TRBV5-1 combines with J gene TRBJ1-2, with a possible D match to TRBD1 (6 bases). The CDR3 sequence is 15 residues long. CDR1 is SGHRS, CDR2 YFSETQ, per germline. Trimming removed 5 bases at V and 2 bases at J, with 16 bases between. Written as DNA, the CDR3 is TGCGCCAGCAGATTTTCCCGGGACAAGAACTATGGCTACACCTTC. Translated: CASRFSRDKNYGYTF.

The chain couples TRBV15 to TRBJ1-5; 8 bases agree with TRBD1. Germline V gene lookup returns CDR1 LNHNV and CDR2 YYDKDF (reference sequence). The CDR3 runs 16 residues. V was clipped by 1 base and J by 4 bases; unmatched bases: 6. The CDR3 DNA sequence: TGTGCCACCAGCAGAGGAGGAGGACAGGGAAATCAGCCCCAGCATTTT. Its translation: CATSRGGGQGNQPQHF.

J is TRBJ1-1 and V is TRBV19; D ambiguous. The length of the CDR3 is 15 residues. V lost 5 bases and J 1 base, leaving 14 bases between the germline ends. The germline V gene has CDR1 LNHDA and CDR2 SQIVND (reference sequence). The CDR3 nucleotides read TGTGCCAGTAGTCCCCCTCCGACACAGAACACTGAAGCTTTCTTT. It encodes CASSPPPTQNTEAFF.

This clone showed up just once. The chain carries TRBV3-1 (or the pseudogene TRBV3-2) and TRBJ2-3; maybe TRBD2 (6 bases). The CDR3 sequence is 15 residues long. Per germline, CDR1 LGHDT and CDR2 YNNKEL (reference sequence). Between the trimmed V and J ends, which lost 1 base and 5 bases, there was a span of 13 bases. In DNA, the CDR3 is TGTGCCAGCAGCCAAGTAGGGCACGGGGGAGATACGCAGTATTTT. It codes for CASSQVGHGGDTQYF.